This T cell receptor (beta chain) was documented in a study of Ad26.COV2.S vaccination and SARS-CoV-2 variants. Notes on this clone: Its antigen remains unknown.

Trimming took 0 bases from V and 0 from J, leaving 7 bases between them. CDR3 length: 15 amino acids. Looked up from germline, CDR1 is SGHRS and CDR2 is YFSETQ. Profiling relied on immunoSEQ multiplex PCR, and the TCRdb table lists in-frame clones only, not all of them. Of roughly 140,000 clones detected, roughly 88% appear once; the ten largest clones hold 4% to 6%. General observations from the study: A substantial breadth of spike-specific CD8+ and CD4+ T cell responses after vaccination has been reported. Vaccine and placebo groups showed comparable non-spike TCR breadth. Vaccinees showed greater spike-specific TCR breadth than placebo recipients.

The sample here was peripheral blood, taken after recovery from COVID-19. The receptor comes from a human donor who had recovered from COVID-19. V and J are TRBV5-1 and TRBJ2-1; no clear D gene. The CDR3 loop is CASSLDPSSYNEQFF. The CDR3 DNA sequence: TGCGCCAGCAGCTTGGACCCTAGCTCCTACAATGAGCAGTTCTTC.